The 12 T cell receptor beta chains reported below all come from one sample, sequenced in a study of blood T cell repertoires in COVID-19. The table came from immunoSEQ multiplex PCR; TCRdb's copy has only in-frame clones and leaves some out. In the table there are roughly 290,000 clones, under 85% of which are singletons. Sample: peripheral blood. The receptors shown here come from a human donor with COVID-19, enrolled during active disease. The donor label of this sample is uncertain.

The V call is TRBV6-5, the J call TRBJ2-7, with D tentatively TRBD2 (5 bases). V was cut by 2 bases and J by 5 bases, with 10 bases left in between. This CDR3 has 13 amino acids. The germline CDR1 and CDR2 sequences are MNHEY and SVGAGI. The CDR3 reads CASSYEGSHEQYF. The CDR3 DNA is TGTGCCAGCAGTTACGAGGGTAGCCACGAGCAGTACTTC.

The chain is built from TRBV5-6 and TRBJ2-7, with D hard to call. Germline CDR1 SGHDT, CDR2 YYEEEE. The CDR3 is 15 residues long. V was clipped by 3 bases and J by 2 bases, with 15 bases between them. The CDR3 region is CASSSWWQRTYEQYF. DNA for the CDR3: TGTGCCAGCAGCTCCTGGTGGCAGCGAACCTACGAGCAGTACTTC.

The rearrangement uses TRBV18 and TRBJ1-1; 7 bases fit TRBD1. Germline V gene data show CDR1 as KGHSH and CDR2 as LQKENI. J was trimmed by 10 bases and V by 4 bases; bases with no gene match: 9. The CDR3 sequence is 13 residues long. CDR3 in amino acids: CASSRDSRLSAFF. CDR3 sequence (DNA): TGTGCCAGCTCACGGGACAGCCGCCTATCAGCTTTCTTT.

CDR3 bases: TGTGCCATCAGTGAGTCAGGGACAGGGTTTATCGACGAGCAGTACTTC. Translation gives CAISESGTGFIDEQYF. J is TRBJ2-7 and V is TRBV10-3; 9 positions match TRBD1. The V gene end was trimmed by 0 bases and the J gene end by 5 bases; junction bases not matched to a gene: 8. Germline CDR1 and CDR2: ENHRY and SYGVKD. The CDR3 has 16 amino acids.

The J gene is TRBJ1-3, the V gene TRBV7-2, with 7 bases matching TRBD1. V shed 4 bases, J shed 7 bases, and the junction held 13 bases outside the gene matches. Germline assignment: CDR1 SGHTA and CDR2 FQGNSA. The CDR3 spans 16 residues. CDR3 protein: CASSSRLGGEGNTIYF. In nucleotides, the CDR3 is TGTGCCAGCAGCTCCCGGTTAGGGGGCGAGGGGAACACCATATATTTT.

The CDR3 DNA reads as TGTGCCAGCAGCGCGGGGACAGGGAGCTCTCGGAATGAGCAGTTCTTC. Protein product: CASSAGTGSSRNEQFF. The chain employs TRBV9 and TRBJ2-1, with 9 nucleotides matching TRBD1. This CDR3 contains 16 residues. The germline CDR1 and CDR2 sequences are SGDLS and YYNGEE. V was pared by 3 bases and J by 7 bases, with 11 bases of the junction left unmatched.

The genes are TRBV7-2 and TRBJ2-2; D is unresolved. V gave up 5 bases and J gave up 3 bases, with 10 bases separating them. CDR3 length: 14 residues. The germline gives CDR1 SGHTA, CDR2 FQGNSA. The CDR3, as DNA: TGTGCCAGCAGCACGTGGAGCTACACCGGGGAGCTGTTTTTT. Encoded protein: CASSTWSYTGELFF. Supplemented by reference TRBV7-2 and TRBJ2-2, the full variable domain reads GAGVSQSPSNKVTEKGKDVELRCDPISGHTALYWYRQSLGQGLEFLIYFQGNSAPDKSGLPSDRFSAERTGGSVSTLTIQRTQQEDSAVYLCASSTWSYTGELFFGEGSRLTVL.

The chain links TRBV5-5 to TRBJ1-2; 9 bases are shared with TRBD1. The CDR3 is made up of 16 amino acids. CDR1 is SGHKS, CDR2 YYEKEE, per germline (reference sequence). Trimming at V came to 0 bases and at J to 0 bases, leaving 3 bases not matched to a gene. The CDR3 is CASSLAGTGTNYGYTF. DNA for the CDR3: TGTGCCAGCAGCTTGGCCGGGACAGGGACTAACTATGGCTACACCTTC.

CDR3 sequence (DNA): TGTGCCAGTAGTGGGGACAGCCGTGAAGCTTTCTTT. Protein: CASSGDSREAFF. The chain combines TRBV19 with TRBJ1-1; TRBD1 matches 7 bases. From germline, CDR1 is LNHDA and CDR2 SQIVND (reference sequence). This CDR3 spans 12 amino acids. V gave up 5 bases and J gave up 7 bases; unmatched junction bases: 4.

Notes on this clone: This specimen includes other DNA sequences encoding the same CDR3. The gene calls are TRBV11-2 and TRBJ1-1, with a tentative D call TRBD1 (6 bases). Looked up from germline, CDR1 is SGHAT and CDR2 is FQNNGV. V was clipped by 1 base and J by 0 bases, with 9 bases between them. This CDR3 has 15 residues. The CDR3 DNA sequence: TGTGCCAGCAGCTTAGGGGCAGGGGTGAACACTGAAGCTTTCTTT. Its protein product is CASSLGAGVNTEAFF. Filled out from reference TRBV11-2 and TRBJ1-1, the complete variable domain reads EAGVAQSPRYKIIEKRQSVAFWCNPISGHATLYWYQQILGQGPKLLIQFQNNGVVDDSQLPKDRFSAERLKGVDSTLKIQPAKLEDSAVYLCASSLGAGVNTEAFFGQGTRLTVV.

The gene calls are TRBV5-4 and TRBJ2-2, with D possibly TRBD1 on 5 matching bases. The CDR3 consists of 15 residues. V lost 4 bases, J lost 7 bases, and 17 bases lay in between. Germline assignment: CDR1 SGHNT and CDR2 YYREEE (reference sequence). CDR3 loop: CASSPDQGSFGELFF. DNA of the CDR3: TGTGCCAGCAGCCCGGATCAGGGTTCCTTCGGGGAGCTGTTTTTT.

The rearrangement links TRBV7-9 to TRBJ2-3; no clear D. This CDR3 is built from 13 residues. Germline loops: CDR1 SEHNR, CDR2 FQNEAQ (reference sequence). V was cut by 6 bases and J by 4 bases, with 11 bases left in between. CDR3 in DNA: TGTGCCAGCAGTTCCTCAGGTGCAGATACGCAGTATTTT. Amino acids: CASSSSGADTQYF. Using reference TRBV7-9 and TRBJ2-3 for the parts outside the CDR3, the full variable domain is DTGVSQNPRHKITKRGQNVTFRCDPISEHNRLYWYRQTLGQGPEFLTYFQNEAQLEKSRLLSDRFSAERPKGSFSTLEIQRTEQGDSAMYLCASSSSGADTQYFGPGTRLTVL.